The source of this TCR beta chain is a study of monozygotic twins with inflammatory bowel disease. Of note for this clonotype: The antigen is unknown.

Study-level findings and limits: Limited power may explain why concordant and discordant twins showed no difference in repertoire similarity. No one strong IBD-associated signal or clonotype was supported.

Germline V gene lookup returns CDR1 SEHNR and CDR2 FQNEAQ (reference sequence). This CDR3 contains 15 residues. TCRdb re-analyzed the 5' RACE reads; it lists each CDR3 protein once, without DNA. The sample has about 160,000 distinct CDR3 sequences; the top ten hold 2.4%. This clonotype was sampled from a human donor with ulcerative colitis or Crohn's disease, or a healthy co-twin of an affected twin (not recorded which). Sequencing was performed on blood. The chain carries TRBV7-9 and TRBJ2-5. The CDR3 region is CASSSALGNQETQYF.